Reported below is one TCR beta chain. This entry belongs to a study of blood T cell repertoires in COVID-19. Profiling relied on immunoSEQ multiplex PCR, and the TCRdb table lists in-frame clones only, not all of them. The sample includes about 250,000 clones, 88% of them seen just once. The germline V gene encodes CDR1 MDHEN and CDR2 SYDVKM. This CDR3 has 20 amino acids. The V and J ends lost 7 bases and 2 bases, in that order; junction bases with no gene match: 18. The chain joins TRBV28 to TRBJ2-3; TRBD2 agrees at 13 bases. The sample comprised peripheral blood. The sequence came from a man aged 80 or over with acute or convalescent COVID-19. CDR3 in amino acids: CASTRTISILAGGPTDTQYF. The DNA of the CDR3 is TGTGCCAGCACGCGGACGATAAGTATACTAGCGGGAGGGCCCACAGATACGCAGTATTTT. Supplemented by reference TRBV28 and TRBJ2-3, the full variable domain reads DVKVTQSSRYLVKRTGEKVFLECVQDMDHENMFWYRQDPGLGLRLIYFSYDVKMKEKGDIPEGYSVSREKKERFSLILESASTNQTSMYLCASTRTISILAGGPTDTQYFGPGTRLTVL.